This T cell receptor (beta chain) stems from a study of blood T cell repertoires in COVID-19. Whole-study context: In each case, the material was cDNA or gDNA derived from T cells, B-cell-depleted T cells, or PBMCs.

Only a few counts were recorded for this clone. Germline lookup yields CDR1 SEHNR and CDR2 FQNEAQ (reference sequence). CDR3 length equals 16 residues. The V gene end was trimmed by 5 bases and the J gene end by 5 bases; junction bases not matched to a gene: 11. In the source study's methods: Estimates of nucleated cell counts were drawn from the amplification of reference gene primers. The data were produced by immunoSEQ multiplex PCR, yet TCRdb's version contains in-frame clones alone and is incomplete. The DNA was the basis for D and trimming; V, J and clone size are from that table. The sample yields tens of thousands of clones, approximately 80% seen once.

The origin of this receptor is a human donor in a cohort sampled during active COVID-19. The specimen sequenced was peripheral blood. This chain uses TRBV7-9 with TRBJ2-3; 9 bases match TRBD1. The CDR3, as DNA: TGTGCCAGCAGCCCGCGCGACAGGGGGATGGAAGATACGCAGTATTTT. It codes for CASSPRDRGMEDTQYF. The whole variable domain, remainder taken from reference TRBV7-9 and TRBJ2-3, is DTGVSQNPRHKITKRGQNVTFRCDPISEHNRLYWYRQTLGQGPEFLTYFQNEAQLEKSRLLSDRFSAERPKGSFSTLEIQRTEQGDSAMYLCASSPRDRGMEDTQYFGPGTRLTVL.